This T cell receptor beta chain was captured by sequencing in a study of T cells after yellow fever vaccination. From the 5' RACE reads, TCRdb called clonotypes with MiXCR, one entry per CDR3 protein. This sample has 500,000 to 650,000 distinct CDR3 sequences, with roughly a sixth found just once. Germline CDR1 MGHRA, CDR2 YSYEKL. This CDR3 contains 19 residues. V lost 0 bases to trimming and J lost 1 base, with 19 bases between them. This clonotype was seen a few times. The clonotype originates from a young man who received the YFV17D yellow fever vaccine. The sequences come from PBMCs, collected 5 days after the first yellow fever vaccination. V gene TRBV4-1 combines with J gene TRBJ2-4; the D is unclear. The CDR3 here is CASSQDLLFPSGAKNIQYF. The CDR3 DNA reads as TGCGCCAGCAGCCAAGATCTATTATTTCCCTCCGGGGCCAAAAACATTCAGTACTTC.